The sequence of this TCR beta chain was determined in a study of cytomegalovirus exposure and HLA in healthy donors. In the PCR, 60 Vbeta and 13 Jbeta primers were used. The assay was immunoSEQ multiplex PCR, and TCRdb's table has in-frame clones only and misses some. There are hundreds of thousands of clones in the sample; around 90% occur only once, and approximately 2.4% lies in the top ten. Only one count was recorded for this clone. The germline CDR1 and CDR2 sequences are SGHDT and YYEEEE. The CDR3 contains 14 residues. V shed 3 bases and J 7 bases; nucleotides not matched to a gene: 8. The sequence came from a woman under 30 in good health and CMV-seronegative. This rearrangement joins TRBV5-6 to TRBJ1-1; 8 bases match TRBD1. Sequenced input: PBMCs. CDR3 protein: CASSWGTGPGEAFF. CDR3 nucleotide sequence: TGTGCCAGCAGCTGGGGGACAGGTCCGGGTGAAGCTTTCTTT.